The 27 T cell receptor beta chains listed next were all sequenced from one sample in a study of blood T cell repertoires in COVID-19. Generated by immunoSEQ multiplex PCR, the TCRdb table keeps only in-frame clones and is missing some. Of 70,000 to 90,000 clones listed, more than 75% are singletons. Input material: peripheral blood. These TCRs come from a human donor in a cohort sampled during active COVID-19.

The chain is built from TRBV5-1 and TRBJ1-2, with a tentative D call TRBD1 (6 bases). Germline CDR1 SGHRS, CDR2 YFSETQ. The germline V and J ends were trimmed by 3 bases and 3 bases, with 12 bases remaining between them. CDR3 length: 14 residues. CDR3 residues: CASSSSPGDYGYTF. The DNA of the CDR3 is TGCGCCAGCAGCTCGTCCCCAGGGGACTATGGCTACACCTTC.

The chain combines TRBV11-2 with TRBJ2-3; 12 bases line up with TRBD2. This CDR3 has 15 residues. Trimming took 2 bases from V and 4 from J; bases not matched to a gene: 1. Germline V lookup: CDR1 SGHAT, CDR2 FQNNGV. CDR3 nucleotide sequence: TGTGCCAGCAGCTTACTAGCGGGGGGGCCAGATACGCAGTATTTT. It specifies CASSLLAGGPDTQYF.

The rearrangement uses TRBV9 and TRBJ1-4; D is perhaps TRBD1 (5 bases). Trimming took off 4 bases at V and 4 bases at J, with 14 bases between the two ends. This CDR3 has 15 amino acids. CDR1 is SGDLS and CDR2 is YYNGEE in the germline V gene. This CDR3 reads CASSPQQDYNEKLFF. DNA of the CDR3: TGTGCCAGCAGCCCCCAACAGGACTATAATGAAAAACTGTTTTTT.

V is TRBV3-1 (or the pseudogene TRBV3-2) and J is TRBJ2-1; D perhaps matches TRBD1 (5 bases). CDR3 length: 15 residues. From germline, CDR1 is LGHDT and CDR2 YNNKEL (reference sequence). The V end was cut by 5 bases, the J end by 0 bases, with 11 bases between. The CDR3 DNA is TGTGCCAGCAGCGCAGGGTGGAGCTCCTACAATGAGCAGTTCTTC. It codes for CASSAGWSSYNEQFF.

V usage is TRBV28 and J usage is TRBJ1-2; 7 positions agree with TRBD1. This CDR3 contains 15 residues. The V gene's germline CDR1 is MDHEN and CDR2 SYDVKM. V dropped 2 bases and J dropped 7; count of bases not matched to a gene: 10. CDR3 coding DNA: TGTGCCAGCAGTTTACCCGACAGGGCCAGGGCTGGCTACACCTTC. Protein sequence: CASSLPDRARAGYTF.

J is TRBJ2-2 and V is TRBV5-1; the match to TRBD1 covers 10 bases. The CDR3 loop spans 15 amino acids. Germline lookup yields CDR1 SGHRS and CDR2 YFSETQ. V shed 3 bases, J shed 4 bases, and the junction held 3 bases outside the gene matches. The DNA for the CDR3 is TGCGCCAGCAGCTCCGACAGGGGGCGCACCGGGGAGCTGTTTTTT. Protein product: CASSSDRGRTGELFF.

The chain uses TRBV5-1 and TRBJ2-5, with D perhaps matching TRBD2 (6 bases). V lost 3 bases and J lost 2, with 14 bases in between. Germline assignment: CDR1 SGHRS and CDR2 YFSETQ. This CDR3 contains 15 residues. For the CDR3, the DNA is TGCGCCAGCAGCTCGGGACGTGGGGGGCAAGAGACCCAGTACTTC. Translating it yields CASSSGRGGQETQYF.

The chain combines TRBV5-6 with TRBJ1-1; 7 nucleotides match TRBD1. The germline CDR1 and CDR2 sequences are SGHDT and YYEEEE. The V and J ends lost 4 bases and 1 base, in that order; junction bases with no gene match: 7. The CDR3 is made up of 15 amino acids. This CDR3 reads CASSPQDRENTEAFF. CDR3 sequence (DNA): TGTGCCAGCAGCCCACAAGACAGGGAGAACACTGAAGCTTTCTTT.

The chain joins TRBV7-9 to TRBJ1-1, with D maybe TRBD1 (6 bases). CDR3 length: 13 residues. V was pared by 4 bases and J by 4 bases, with 10 bases between. Germline CDR1 is SEHNR and CDR2 is FQNEAQ (reference sequence). CDR3 sequence: CASSSQGITEAFF. CDR3 in DNA: TGTGCCAGCAGCTCACAGGGTATCACTGAAGCTTTCTTT.

The V and J genes are TRBV7-3 and TRBJ2-7, with TRBD2 matching over 7 bases. Germline V CDR1 and CDR2: SGHTA, FQGTGA. This CDR3 spans 16 amino acids. V lost 5 bases, J lost 0 bases, and 10 bases stayed unmatched. CDR3 coding DNA: TGTGCCAGCAGCCCAACCCCAGGGAGGGACTCCTACGAGCAGTACTTC. The encoded protein is CASSPTPGRDSYEQYF.

This chain joins TRBV16 and TRBJ1-6; 8 bases are a match to TRBD1. This CDR3 comprises 16 residues. Germline V CDR1 and CDR2: KGHSY, FQNENV. Trimming took 2 bases from V and 7 from J; bases not matched to a gene: 7. The CDR3 coding sequence is TGTGCCAGCAGCCAAGAAACAGGGGGACGGAATTCACCCCTCCACTTT. This encodes CASSQETGGRNSPLHF.

The chain employs TRBV5-6 and TRBJ2-7, with D tentatively TRBD2 (5 bases). CDR3 length equals 14 residues. CDR1 is SGHDT and CDR2 is YYEEEE in the germline V gene. Trimming removed 2 bases at V and 3 bases at J, with 12 bases between. For the CDR3, the DNA is TGTGCCAGCAGCTTTTCAGCGGACCTCTACGAGCAGTACTTC. Translated: CASSFSADLYEQYF.

This clone has more than one count but fewer than ten. The CDR3 DNA reads TGTGCCAGCAGCTTAGGGGGGCCCGACAATGAGCAGTTCTTC. It encodes CASSLGGPDNEQFF. V and J are TRBV7-9 and TRBJ2-1, with D maybe TRBD1 (6 bases). V was trimmed by 1 base and J by 5 bases, leaving 9 bases between them. Germline lookup yields CDR1 SEHNR and CDR2 FQNEAQ (reference sequence). The CDR3 spans 14 residues. Combining the CDR3 with reference TRBV7-9 and TRBJ2-1 gives the whole variable domain DTGVSQNPRHKITKRGQNVTFRCDPISEHNRLYWYRQTLGQGPEFLTYFQNEAQLEKSRLLSDRFSAERPKGSFSTLEIQRTEQGDSAMYLCASSLGGPDNEQFFGPGTRLTVL.

V gene TRBV28 combines with J gene TRBJ2-3, with D maybe TRBD1 (6 bases). Looked up from germline, CDR1 is MDHEN and CDR2 is SYDVKM. Trimming pared 4 bases from V and 11 bases from J, leaving 34 bases between. CDR3 length: 19 residues. The CDR3 spells CASSSTSLTGLGTQIGQYF. The CDR3 coding sequence is TGTGCCAGCAGTTCAACATCACTTACAGGGTTGGGGACACAGATCGGGCAGTATTTT.

DNA of the CDR3: TGTGCCAGCAGCCCCACAGGGTCCAATCAGCCCCAGCATTTT. Amino acids: CASSPTGSNQPQHF. This sequence joins TRBV2 and TRBJ1-5; D may be TRBD1 (6 bases). The CDR3 has 14 residues. Germline V CDR1 and CDR2: SNHLY, FYNNEI. Trimming pared 6 bases from V and 3 bases from J, leaving 12 bases between.

The rearrangement links TRBV5-1 to TRBJ2-7; 8 nucleotides line up with TRBD2. This CDR3 has 14 amino acids. CDR1 SGHRS and CDR2 YFSETQ come from the germline V gene. The trim removed 7 bases at V and 2 bases at J, leaving 8 bases unmatched. The chain's CDR3 is CASGGGLGTYEQYF. CDR3 nucleotide sequence: TGCGCCAGCGGGGGGGGACTAGGAACCTACGAGCAGTACTTC.

The chain carries TRBV6-5 and TRBJ1-1; D unresolved. Trimming removed 1 base at V and 0 bases at J, with 9 bases between. The CDR3 is 15 residues long. In germline, CDR1 is MNHEY, CDR2 SVGAGI. The CDR3 sequence is CASSYLRTLNTEAFF. The CDR3 DNA reads as TGTGCCAGCAGTTACTTGAGGACTCTGAACACTGAAGCTTTCTTT.

The genes are TRBV5-1 and TRBJ1-2; 7 bases are a match to TRBD1. V was clipped by 2 bases and J by 0 bases; unmatched bases: 4. From germline, CDR1 is SGHRS and CDR2 YFSETQ. The CDR3 totals 15 residues. CDR3 amino acids: CASSLGTAANYGYTF. The CDR3 DNA reads as TGCGCCAGCAGCTTAGGGACAGCCGCTAACTATGGCTACACCTTC.

The V gene is TRBV19, the J gene TRBJ1-1; 7 positions match TRBD1. V gave up 6 bases and J gave up 7 bases; unmatched junction bases: 14. Germline values: CDR1 LNHDA, CDR2 SQIVND (reference sequence). The CDR3 is 15 residues long. CDR3 residues: CASSRTGTPTYEAFF. The CDR3 coding sequence is TGTGCCAGTAGCCGGACAGGAACTCCCACTTATGAAGCTTTCTTT.

This clone appeared once. This chain uses TRBV18 with TRBJ2-5; tentatively, D is TRBD1 (6 bases). Trimming pared 3 bases from V and 0 bases from J, leaving 11 bases between. This CDR3 comprises 15 residues. CDR1 and CDR2 from the germline V gene are KGHSH and LQKENI. Written as DNA, the CDR3 is TGTGCCAGCTCACCCTCTGACAGGCACCAAGAGACCCAGTACTTC. Translated, it gives CASSPSDRHQETQYF.

V usage is TRBV7-9 and J usage is TRBJ2-5; the D gene is possibly TRBD2 (5 bases). The CDR3 spans 14 residues. Germline V lookup: CDR1 SEHNR, CDR2 FQNEAQ (reference sequence). V lost 2 bases and J 4 bases, leaving 11 bases between the germline ends. The CDR3 region is CASSLQDSRETQYF. CDR3 bases: TGTGCCAGCAGCTTACAGGACTCAAGAGAGACCCAGTACTTC.

V is TRBV5-1 and J is TRBJ2-3; the match to TRBD2 covers 9 bases. Germline V gene data show CDR1 as SGHRS and CDR2 as YFSETQ. The CDR3 covers 15 residues. The J segment lost 2 bases and the V segment lost 2 bases, leaving 3 bases of the junction unmatched. The CDR3 DNA reads TGCGCCAGCAGCTTTGCGGGGGGGACCACAGATACGCAGTATTTT. Translation gives CASSFAGGTTDTQYF.

This clone was observed a few times. This chain connects TRBV6-1 to TRBJ2-1, with a tentative D call TRBD1 (5 bases). V lost 0 bases to trimming and J lost 7 bases, with 16 bases between them. The CDR3 spans 16 residues. CDR1 and CDR2 from the germline V gene are MNHNS and SASEGT. The CDR3 DNA follows: TGTGCCAGCAGTGAAGCGCCGGCAGGGTTTAAGAATGAGCAGTTCTTC. It yields the protein CASSEAPAGFKNEQFF.

This chain links TRBV7-3 with TRBJ2-6; tentatively, D is TRBD1 (6 bases). The germline gives CDR1 SGHTA, CDR2 FQGTGA. With 5 bases removed from V and 4 bases from J, the gap between germline ends came to 12 bases. CDR3 length: 15 residues. The CDR3 reads CASSRTGTGANVLTF. Written as DNA, the CDR3 is TGTGCCAGCAGCCGCACGGGGACAGGGGCCAACGTCCTGACTTTC.

The chain joins TRBV11-3 to TRBJ1-1, with TRBD1 matching over 7 bases. J lost 6 bases, V lost 5 bases, and 6 bases had no gene match. From germline, CDR1 is SGHNT and CDR2 YENEEA. The CDR3 loop spans 13 amino acids. The CDR3 spells CASSRDRVSEAFF. CDR3 sequence (DNA): TGTGCCAGCAGCCGAGACAGGGTCTCTGAAGCTTTCTTT.

This sequence joins TRBV7-3 and TRBJ2-7; 8 bases are a match to TRBD2. Trimming at V came to 5 bases and at J to 7 bases, leaving 16 bases not matched to a gene. Per the germline V gene, CDR1 is SGHTA and CDR2 is FQGTGA. This CDR3 contains 16 residues. The CDR3 sequence: CASSPGLAGGDGEQYF. The CDR3 nucleotides read TGTGCCAGCAGCCCCGGACTAGCAGGAGGGGATGGGGAGCAGTACTTC.

The chain joins TRBV2 to TRBJ2-3; 7 bases fit TRBD1. CDR1 SNHLY and CDR2 FYNNEI come from the germline V gene. Trimming removed 6 bases from V and 1 base from J; junction bases left unmatched: 4. The CDR3 covers 14 residues. DNA of the CDR3: TGTGCCAGCAGCCCCGGGACAGGCACAGATACGCAGTATTTT. Translating gives CASSPGTGTDTQYF.